This record covers a single TCR beta chain. The specificity of this receptor is unknown. No base qualities exist here, and no much larger clone lies one base off it. The data were taken from a study of blood T cells in healthy people across ages (dated by TCRdb to about 2015). In terms of the full investigation: In model experiments, template switching captured roughly one uniquely barcoded TCR beta cDNA molecule for every two T cells. To track age-related changes in TCR beta repertoire diversity, the study relied on deep sequencing normalized with unique cDNA molecular identifiers. Donors were grouped into four age groups: young (average about 15 years), middle-aged (around 39), aged (roughly 62) and long-lived (82). To avoid experimental bias, donors of different ages were spread randomly across the sequencing lanes. Using the same blood draw, the study looked at two additional independent replicas of 1 million unique cDNA reads for two donors, one aged 18 to 30 and the other aged 80 or older. Beyond this particular receptor, the publication reports: As age increased, observed TCR beta diversity per million T cells dropped in a roughly linear way, and a significant reduction was already evident by age approximately 40. Bulk unsorted PBMC profiling prevented conclusive comparison of naive and antigen-experienced compartments. A strong correlation was found between observed TCR beta diversity and the percentage of naive T cells measured by flow cytometry. Donor CMV infection status was unknown, potentially confounding age-related changes in expanded clonotypes. Estimates of total diversity from one million sequenced T cells were regarded as lower bounds and underestimates. Compared with the aged group, the long-lived group had more naive CD4+ T cells, fewer expanded clones and increased TCR diversity, suggesting age selection.

Libraries were built with 5' RACE. The sample was run on an Illumina HiSeq 2500. A second PCR of roughly 7 to 11 cycles was run with a J-beta primer mix and a sample-barcoded 5' primer. A unique molecular identifier was introduced onto each TCR beta cDNA molecule by a template-switch 5' adaptor carrying 12 random nucleotides. Each sample yielded at least 3 million CDR3-containing paired-end reads. First-strand cDNA synthesis was performed from all RNA using the Mint cDNA synthesis kit, with priming by a TRBC-specific oligonucleotide. Following uracil-DNA glycosylase treatment, a first 18-cycle PCR with universal primers M1SS and BC2_uni_R was performed on all cDNA. The published analysis was carried out like this. For normalization, 1 million high-quality reads, each with a distinct molecular identifier, were randomly selected from each sample. Instead of being binned into consensus sequences, reads that shared molecular identifiers were thrown out. MiTCR, set to a Q25 quality threshold and the strictest error-elimination algorithm, was used for CDR3 identification, clonotype clustering and error correction. A nonparametric unseen species model with Euler transformation was used to estimate a lower bound on total TCR beta diversity. TCRdb reprocessing: public reads trimmed at Q25 with fastp, clones called with MiXCR, in-frame beta chains kept. Every distinct CDR3 protein forms one entry, paired with its most common genes and DNA. TCRdb's processing, not the study's, gives the V and J calls here. Across this sample there are about 1,400,000 distinct CDR3 sequences, with roughly 40% seen only once. Approximately 7.9% of the sample comes from the top ten.

The germline V gene encodes CDR1 SGHDT and CDR2 YYEEEE. From its cysteine to its phenylalanine, the CDR3 spans 15 amino acids. Only the CDR3 DNA stays, 45 bases, in frame from base 1. Trimming removed 3 bases from V and 7 bases from J, leaving 20 bases between the germline ends. The donors were some 36 Caucasian individuals from Russia, aged 6 to 90 years, who were systemically healthy. Ten milliliters of peripheral blood were drawn from each donor into EDTA-treated Vacutainer tubes. Ficoll-Paque density-gradient centrifugation was used to isolate PBMCs, with at least 7 million obtained per sample. Total RNA was extracted from PBMCs with Trizol reagent, with at least 5.5 micrograms obtained per sample. For every donor, flow cytometry on a PBMC aliquot measured the percentage of naive CD45RAhigh/CD27high T cells.

Recombination connected TRBV5-6 to TRBJ2-7; matching of 5 bases hints at TRBD1 as the D gene. The receptor was derived from a woman between 18 and 29 years old in good health. Sequencing input: blood. The CDR3 loop reads CASSWAGQAFDEQYF. Read as DNA, the sequence is TGTGCCAGCAGCTGGGCAGGGCAGGCCTTTGATGAGCAGTACTTC.